A few counts support the clone carrying this TCR beta chain. The data are from a study of blood T cell repertoires in COVID-19. The overall study: Samples came from the United States, Italy and Spain, spanning acute and convalescent COVID-19. T cells, B-cell-depleted T cells, or PBMCs provided the cDNA or gDNA that served as material.

Original methodology: Scientists estimated how many nucleated cells there were by amplifying reference gene primers. Repertoires were generated with immunoSEQ multiplex PCR, while TCRdb's copy carries only in-frame clones and drops some. V, J and clone size were drawn from that table, and D and trimming were deduced from the DNA. The sample shows around 110,000 clones, approximately 80% of them seen only once. The CDR3 totals 14 residues. Germline-derived CDR1 and CDR2 are MNHEY and SMNVEV (reference sequence). V shed 5 bases and J 8 bases; nucleotides not matched to a gene: 6. This clonotype was sampled from an older man with acute or convalescent COVID-19. Sequencing was done on a sample of peripheral blood. The chain carries TRBV27 and TRBJ1-2, with 12 positions matching TRBD1. The CDR3 sequence: CASSGDRGRGGYTF. DNA of the CDR3: TGTGCCAGCAGTGGGGACAGGGGGCGCGGGGGCTACACCTTC.